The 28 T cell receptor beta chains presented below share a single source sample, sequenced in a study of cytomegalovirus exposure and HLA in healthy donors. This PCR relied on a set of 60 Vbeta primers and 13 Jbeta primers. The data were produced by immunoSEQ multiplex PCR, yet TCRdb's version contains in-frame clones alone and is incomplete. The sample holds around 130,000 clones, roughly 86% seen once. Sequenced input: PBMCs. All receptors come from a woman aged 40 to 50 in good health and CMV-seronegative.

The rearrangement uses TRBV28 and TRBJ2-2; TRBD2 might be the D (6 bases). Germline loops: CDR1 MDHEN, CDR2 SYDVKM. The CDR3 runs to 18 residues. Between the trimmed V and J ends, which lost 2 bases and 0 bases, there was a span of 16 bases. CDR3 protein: CASSLRMSSGANTGELFF. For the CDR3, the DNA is TGTGCCAGCAGTTTAAGAATGAGTAGCGGCGCGAACACCGGGGAGCTGTTTTTT.

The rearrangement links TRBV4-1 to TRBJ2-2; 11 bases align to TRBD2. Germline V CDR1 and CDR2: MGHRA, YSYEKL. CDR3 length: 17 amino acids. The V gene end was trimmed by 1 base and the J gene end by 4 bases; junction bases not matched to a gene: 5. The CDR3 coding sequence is TGCGCCAGCAGCCAAGGGTTCGGACTAGCGGGCACCGGGGAGCTGTTTTTT. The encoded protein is CASSQGFGLAGTGELFF.

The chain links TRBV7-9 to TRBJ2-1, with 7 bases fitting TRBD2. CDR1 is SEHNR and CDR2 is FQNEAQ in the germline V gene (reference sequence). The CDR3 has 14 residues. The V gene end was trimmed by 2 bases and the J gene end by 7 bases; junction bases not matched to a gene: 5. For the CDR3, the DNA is TGTGCCAGCAGCTTAATGGACGGGGGGAATGAGCAGTTCTTC. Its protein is CASSLMDGGNEQFF.

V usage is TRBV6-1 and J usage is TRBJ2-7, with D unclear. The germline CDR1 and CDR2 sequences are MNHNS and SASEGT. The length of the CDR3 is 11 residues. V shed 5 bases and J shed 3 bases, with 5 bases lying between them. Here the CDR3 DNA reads TGTGCCAGCAGTCCAAACTACGAGCAGTACTTC. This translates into CASSPNYEQYF.

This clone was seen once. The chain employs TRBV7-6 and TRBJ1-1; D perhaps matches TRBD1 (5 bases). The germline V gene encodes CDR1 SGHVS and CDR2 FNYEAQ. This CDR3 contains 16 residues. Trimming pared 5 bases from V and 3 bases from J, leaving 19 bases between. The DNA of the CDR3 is TGTGCCAGCAGCCGGCTGGCGGGTGGGGGGGACACTGAAGCTTTCTTT. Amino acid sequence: CASSRLAGGGDTEAFF.

This chain's CDR3 is CASSPEGGTQYF. In nucleotides, the CDR3 is TGTGCCAGCAGCCCCGAGGGAGGGACGCAGTATTTT. V usage is TRBV9 and J usage is TRBJ2-3; TRBD2 matches at 7 bases. This CDR3 is built from 12 residues. V shed 4 bases, J shed 9 bases, and the junction held 5 bases outside the gene matches. The germline CDR1 and CDR2 sequences are SGDLS and YYNGEE.

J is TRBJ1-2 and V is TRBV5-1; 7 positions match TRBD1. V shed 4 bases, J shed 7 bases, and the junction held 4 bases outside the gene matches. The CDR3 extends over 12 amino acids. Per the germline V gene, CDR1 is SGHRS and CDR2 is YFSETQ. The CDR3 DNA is TGCGCCAGCAGCCCTAGGGACAGTGGCTACACCTTC. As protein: CASSPRDSGYTF.

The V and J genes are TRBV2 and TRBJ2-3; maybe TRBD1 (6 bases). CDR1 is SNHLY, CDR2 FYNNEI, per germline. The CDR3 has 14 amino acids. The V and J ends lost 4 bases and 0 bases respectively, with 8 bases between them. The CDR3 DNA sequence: TGTGCCAGCAGTGGGGGGCCTAGCACAGATACGCAGTATTTT. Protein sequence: CASSGGPSTDTQYF.

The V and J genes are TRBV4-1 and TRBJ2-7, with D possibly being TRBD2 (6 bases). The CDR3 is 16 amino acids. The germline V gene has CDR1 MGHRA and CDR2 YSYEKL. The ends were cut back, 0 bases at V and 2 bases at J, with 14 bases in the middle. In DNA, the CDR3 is TGCGCCAGCAGCCAAGATTCGGGTGGAGGGGCCTACGAGCAGTACTTC. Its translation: CASSQDSGGGAYEQYF.

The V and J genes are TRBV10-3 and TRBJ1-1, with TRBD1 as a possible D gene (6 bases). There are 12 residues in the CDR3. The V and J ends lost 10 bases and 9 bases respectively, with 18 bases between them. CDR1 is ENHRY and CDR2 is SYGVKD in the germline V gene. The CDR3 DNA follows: TGTGCCACCATAAGCCCCGGGACACAAGCTTTCTTT. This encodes CATISPGTQAFF.

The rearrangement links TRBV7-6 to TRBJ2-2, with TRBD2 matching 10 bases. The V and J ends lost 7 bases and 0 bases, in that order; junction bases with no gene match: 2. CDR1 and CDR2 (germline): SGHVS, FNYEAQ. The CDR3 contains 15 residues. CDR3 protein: CASKAGGSNTGELFF. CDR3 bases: TGTGCCAGCAAAGCGGGAGGGTCGAACACCGGGGAGCTGTTTTTT.

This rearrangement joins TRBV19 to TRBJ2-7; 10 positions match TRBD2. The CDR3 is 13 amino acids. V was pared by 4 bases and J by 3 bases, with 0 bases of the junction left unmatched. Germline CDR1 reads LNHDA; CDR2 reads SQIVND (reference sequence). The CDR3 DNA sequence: TGTGCCAGTAGTAGACTAGCGGGCTACGAGCAGTACTTC. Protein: CASSRLAGYEQYF.

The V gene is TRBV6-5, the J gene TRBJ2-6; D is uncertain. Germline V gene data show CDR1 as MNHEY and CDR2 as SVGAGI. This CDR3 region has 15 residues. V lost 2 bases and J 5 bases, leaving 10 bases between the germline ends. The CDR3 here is CASSYTYVRANVLTF. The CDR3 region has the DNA TGTGCCAGCAGTTACACCTATGTGAGGGCCAACGTCCTGACTTTC.

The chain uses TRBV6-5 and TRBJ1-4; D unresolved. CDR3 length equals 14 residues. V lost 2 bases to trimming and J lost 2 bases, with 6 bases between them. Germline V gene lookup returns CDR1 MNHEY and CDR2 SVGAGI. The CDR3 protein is CASSYMGTNEKLFF. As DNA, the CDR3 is TGTGCCAGCAGTTACATGGGCACTAATGAAAAACTGTTTTTT.

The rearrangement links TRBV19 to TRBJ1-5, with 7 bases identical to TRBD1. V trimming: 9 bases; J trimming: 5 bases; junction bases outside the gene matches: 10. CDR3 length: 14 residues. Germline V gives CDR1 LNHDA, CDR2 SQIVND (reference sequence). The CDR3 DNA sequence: TGTGCCAGCCTTGACAGGGCACGCGATCAGCCCCAGCATTTT. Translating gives CASLDRARDQPQHF. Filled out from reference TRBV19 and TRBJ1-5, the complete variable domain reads DGGITQSPKYLFRKEGQNVTLSCEQNLNHDAMYWYRQDPGQGLRLIYYSQIVNDFQKGDIAEGYSVSREKKESFPLTVTSAQKNPTAFYLCASLDRARDQPQHFGDGTRLSIL.

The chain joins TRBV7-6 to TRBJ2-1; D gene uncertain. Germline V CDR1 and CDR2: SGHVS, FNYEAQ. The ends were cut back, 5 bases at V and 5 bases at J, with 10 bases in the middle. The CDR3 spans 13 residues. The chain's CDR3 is CASSPPVNNEQFF. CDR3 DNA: TGTGCCAGCAGCCCGCCAGTGAACAATGAGCAGTTCTTC.

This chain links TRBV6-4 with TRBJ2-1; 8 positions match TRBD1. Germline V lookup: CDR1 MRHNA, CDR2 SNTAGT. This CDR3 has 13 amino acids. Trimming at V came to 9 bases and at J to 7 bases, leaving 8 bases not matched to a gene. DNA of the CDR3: TGTGCCAGAGAAACAGGGGGGATGAATGAGCAGTTCTTC. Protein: CARETGGMNEQFF.

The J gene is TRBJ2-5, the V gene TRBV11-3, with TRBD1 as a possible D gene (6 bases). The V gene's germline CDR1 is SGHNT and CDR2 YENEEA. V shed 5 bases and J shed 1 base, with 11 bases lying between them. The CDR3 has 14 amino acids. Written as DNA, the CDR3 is TGTGCCAGCAGCAGTATGACAGGCCAAGAGACCCAGTACTTC. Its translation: CASSSMTGQETQYF.

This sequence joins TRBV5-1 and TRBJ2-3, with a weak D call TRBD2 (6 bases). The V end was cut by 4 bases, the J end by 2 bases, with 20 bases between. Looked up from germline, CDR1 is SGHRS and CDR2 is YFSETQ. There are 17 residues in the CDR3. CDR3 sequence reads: CASSPGRLGGDTDTQYF. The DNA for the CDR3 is TGCGCCAGCAGCCCGGGCAGGTTAGGAGGGGACACAGATACGCAGTATTTT.

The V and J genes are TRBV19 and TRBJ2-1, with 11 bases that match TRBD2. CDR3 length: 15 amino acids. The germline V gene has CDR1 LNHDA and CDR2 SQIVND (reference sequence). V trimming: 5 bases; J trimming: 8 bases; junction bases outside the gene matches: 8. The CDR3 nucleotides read TGTGCCAGTAGTCCGCAACTAGCGGGAGCTCATGAGCAGTTCTTC. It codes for CASSPQLAGAHEQFF.

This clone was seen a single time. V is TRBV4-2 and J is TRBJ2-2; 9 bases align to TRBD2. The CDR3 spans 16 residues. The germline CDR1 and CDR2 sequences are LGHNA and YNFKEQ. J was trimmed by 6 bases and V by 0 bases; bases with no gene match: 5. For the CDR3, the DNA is TGTGCCAGCAGCCAAGAGCGGGAGGGCCGAGCCGGGGAGCTGTTTTTT. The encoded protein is CASSQEREGRAGELFF.

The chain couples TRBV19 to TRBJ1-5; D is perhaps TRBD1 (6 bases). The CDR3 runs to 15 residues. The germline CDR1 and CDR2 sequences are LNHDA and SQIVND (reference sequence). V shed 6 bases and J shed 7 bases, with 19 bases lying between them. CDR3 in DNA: TGTGCCAGTAGGTATAAATCAGGGGTAAGACAGCCCCAGCATTTT. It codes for CASRYKSGVRQPQHF.

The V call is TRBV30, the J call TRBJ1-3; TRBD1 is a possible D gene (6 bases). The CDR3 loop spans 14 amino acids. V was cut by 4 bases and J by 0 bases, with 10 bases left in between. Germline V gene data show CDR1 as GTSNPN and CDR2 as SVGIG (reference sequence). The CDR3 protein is CAWTTGFSGNTIYF. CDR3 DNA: TGTGCCTGGACAACAGGGTTCTCTGGAAACACCATATATTTT. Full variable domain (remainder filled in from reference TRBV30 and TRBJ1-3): SQTIHQWPATLVQPVGSPLSLECTVEGTSNPNLYWYRQAAGRGLQLLFYSVGIGQISSEVPQNLSASRPQDRQFILSSKKLLLSDSGFYLCAWTTGFSGNTIYFGEGSWLTVV.

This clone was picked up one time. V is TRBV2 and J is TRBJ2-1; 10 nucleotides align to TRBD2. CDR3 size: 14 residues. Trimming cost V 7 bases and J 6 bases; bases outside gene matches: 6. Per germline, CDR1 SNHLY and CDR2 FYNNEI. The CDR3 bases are TGTGCCAGCAATGGGACTAGCGTCATCAATGAGCAGTTCTTC. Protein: CASNGTSVINEQFF.

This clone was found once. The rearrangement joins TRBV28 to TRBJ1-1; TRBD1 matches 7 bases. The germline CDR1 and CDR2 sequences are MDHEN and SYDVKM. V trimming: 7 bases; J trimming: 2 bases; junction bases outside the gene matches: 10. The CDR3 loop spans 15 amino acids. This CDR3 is CASTLPGTVNTEAFF. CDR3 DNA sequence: TGTGCCAGCACCTTACCCGGGACAGTCAACACTGAAGCTTTCTTT.

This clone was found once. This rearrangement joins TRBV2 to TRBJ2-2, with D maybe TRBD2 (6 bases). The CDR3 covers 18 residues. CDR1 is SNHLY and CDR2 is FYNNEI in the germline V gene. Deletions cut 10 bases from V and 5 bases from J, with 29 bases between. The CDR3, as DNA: TGTGCCACCCCGCTGAGGGGCCCCGGGGGACGCTGGACCGGGGAGCTGTTTTTT. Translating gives CATPLRGPGGRWTGELFF.

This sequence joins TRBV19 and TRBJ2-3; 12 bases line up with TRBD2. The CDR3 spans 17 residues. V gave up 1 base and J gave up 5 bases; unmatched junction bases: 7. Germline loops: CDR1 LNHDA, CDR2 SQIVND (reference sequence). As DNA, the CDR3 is TGTGCCAGTAGTATAGGGGTTCTAGCGGGAGGGCGAGATACGCAGTATTTT. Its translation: CASSIGVLAGGRDTQYF.

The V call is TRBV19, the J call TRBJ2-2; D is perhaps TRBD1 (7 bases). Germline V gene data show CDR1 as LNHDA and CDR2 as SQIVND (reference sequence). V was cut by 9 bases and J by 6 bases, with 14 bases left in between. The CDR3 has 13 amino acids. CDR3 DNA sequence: TGTGCCAGCAGCCAGGGGGGAGCCGGGGAGCTGTTTTTT. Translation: CASSQGGAGELFF. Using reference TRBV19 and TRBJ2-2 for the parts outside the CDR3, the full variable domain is DGGITQSPKYLFRKEGQNVTLSCEQNLNHDAMYWYRQDPGQGLRLIYYSQIVNDFQKGDIAEGYSVSREKKESFPLTVTSAQKNPTAFYLCASSQGGAGELFFGEGSRLTVL.